This T cell receptor (beta chain) was recovered during a study of chemoradiotherapy in HPV16-positive cancers. The CDR3 totals 15 residues. V gave up 0 bases and J gave up 7 bases, with 16 bases separating them. Germline V gene data show CDR1 as GTSNPN and CDR2 as SVGIG (reference sequence). Comments on this clone: Its target is not known.

The repertoire was sequenced with immunoSEQ multiplex PCR; TCRdb's copy has only in-frame clones and lacks some. The data show some 5,100 clones, 78% seen once. Study-level points and caveats: Candidate HPV-specific clones and E7-related TCR motifs grew in tumor during treatment.

The chain has TRBV30 and TRBJ1-5; D remains unclear. Here the sequenced sample was tumor tissue, taken from a patient who underwent chemoradiotherapy. This TCR came from a human donor with HPV-associated anogenital cancer. This chain's CDR3 is CAWSVPEARDQPQHF. The CDR3 DNA sequence: TGTGCCTGGAGTGTACCCGAGGCGCGAGACCAGCCCCAGCATTTT.